The next 19 T cell receptor beta chains were all read from a single sample in a study of long-term antiretroviral therapy in people with HIV. Survey level was the resolution at which the v3.0 immunoSEQ assay ran. Profiled with immunoSEQ multiplex PCR; TCRdb holds only in-frame clones, not every one. The table lists around 6,000 clones, around 77% of them singletons, with about 14% in the top ten. The sequencing used unsorted PBMCs, collected 0.5 years before starting antiretroviral therapy. The receptors were sampled from a man aged 35 to 55 with HIV.

V gene TRBV14 combines with J gene TRBJ1-2; D uncertain. V lost 1 base, J lost 5 bases, and 17 bases lay in between. The CDR3 has 16 residues. Germline V lookup: CDR1 SGHDN, CDR2 FVKESK. The CDR3 reads CASSQAEAGSIYGYTF. The DNA for the CDR3 is TGTGCCAGCAGCCAAGCCGAGGCCGGGAGCATATATGGCTACACCTTC.

The chain is built from TRBV27 and TRBJ2-7; 8 bases are shared with TRBD1. The CDR3 contains 14 residues. CDR1 and CDR2 (germline): MNHEY, SMNVEV (reference sequence). Unmatched junction bases numbered 3, after V lost 3 bases and J lost 2 bases. The CDR3 sequence is CASSFAGGPYEQYF. The CDR3 DNA follows: TGTGCCAGCAGTTTCGCAGGGGGCCCCTACGAGCAGTACTTC.

Note on this clone: Other nucleotide sequences in the sample specify the same CDR3. The chain combines TRBV4-3 with TRBJ2-7; maybe TRBD2 (5 bases). Trimming took 0 bases from V and 0 from J, leaving 6 bases between them. The CDR3 runs 14 residues. Looked up from germline, CDR1 is LGHNA and CDR2 is YSLEER. The CDR3 DNA reads as TGCGCCAGCAGCCAAGATGGGAGCTCCTACGAGCAGTACTTC. As protein: CASSQDGSSYEQYF.

The rearrangement uses TRBV4-3 and TRBJ1-3; the D is unclear. This CDR3 spans 16 amino acids. The V gene's germline CDR1 is LGHNA and CDR2 YSLEER. V lost 0 bases and J 0 bases, leaving 9 bases between the germline ends. The CDR3 coding sequence is TGCGCCAGCAGCCAAGATAAGGATTTCTCTGGAAACACCATATATTTT. Its translation is CASSQDKDFSGNTIYF.

V and J are TRBV29-1 and TRBJ1-2; TRBD1 matches at 8 bases. V lost 0 bases and J lost 4; bases outside the gene matches: 1. This CDR3 has 13 residues. Germline V gives CDR1 SQVTM, CDR2 ANQGSEA. CDR3 in amino acids: CSVEDTGGYGYTF. The CDR3 DNA sequence: TGCAGCGTTGAAGATACAGGGGGCTATGGCTACACCTTC.

This clone showed up just once. CDR3 sequence: CASSLSRDLSSYEQYF. The CDR3 DNA reads as TGTGCCAGCAGCTTAAGTCGGGACTTAAGCTCCTACGAGCAGTACTTC. This sequence joins TRBV7-2 and TRBJ2-7; tentative D call: TRBD2 (6 bases). The length of the CDR3 is 16 residues. Germline lookup yields CDR1 SGHTA and CDR2 FQGNSA. V gave up 2 bases and J gave up 0 bases, with 14 bases separating them.

The chain employs TRBV14 and TRBJ2-2; 8 positions match TRBD1. Trimming cost V 1 base and J 2 bases; bases outside gene matches: 6. The CDR3 totals 17 residues. CDR1 SGHDN and CDR2 FVKESK come from the germline V gene. The CDR3 DNA is TGTGCCAGCAGCCAAGCTTGGGACAGGCTAAACACCGGGGAGCTGTTTTTT. Its translation is CASSQAWDRLNTGELFF. The variable domain in full, with the rest retrieved from reference TRBV14 and TRBJ2-2, is EAGVTQFPSHSVIEKGQTVTLRCDPISGHDNLYWYRRVMGKEIKFLLHFVKESKQDESGMPNNRFLAERTGGTYSTLKVQPAELEDSGVYFCASSQAWDRLNTGELFFGEGSRLTVL.

V and J are TRBV18 and TRBJ1-6; weak D call: TRBD1 (5 bases). The CDR3 runs 17 residues. Per germline, CDR1 KGHSH and CDR2 LQKENI. V was pared by 2 bases and J by 2 bases, with 13 bases between. The CDR3 nucleotides are TGTGCCAGCTCACCATTGACAGTAGGGACCTATAATTCACCCCTCCACTTT. It translates to CASSPLTVGTYNSPLHF.

The chain uses TRBV28 and TRBJ2-1; no definite D call. There are 13 residues in the CDR3. V was pared by 3 bases and J by 5 bases, with 8 bases between. Germline lookup yields CDR1 MDHEN and CDR2 SYDVKM. CDR3 sequence (DNA): TGTGCCAGCAGTTTTACTTCCCACAATGAGCAGTTCTTC. Amino acids: CASSFTSHNEQFF.

The chain links TRBV6-5 to TRBJ2-1; TRBD1 matches at 8 bases. V was clipped by 0 bases and J by 2 bases; unmatched bases: 3. Germline CDR1 is MNHEY and CDR2 is SVGAGI. The CDR3 totals 16 residues. CDR3 sequence reads: CASSYSSGGAYNEQFF. The DNA for the CDR3 is TGTGCCAGCAGTTACTCATCAGGGGGCGCCTACAATGAGCAGTTCTTC.

This chain links TRBV4-1 with TRBJ1-5; 7 bases align to TRBD1. V shed 0 bases, J shed 4 bases, and the junction held 6 bases outside the gene matches. The CDR3 contains 16 residues. Germline V gives CDR1 MGHRA, CDR2 YSYEKL. The CDR3 region is CASSQDSGTANQPQHF. CDR3 bases: TGCGCCAGCAGCCAAGATTCCGGGACAGCAAATCAGCCCCAGCATTTT.

The V call is TRBV29-1, the J call TRBJ2-2; D unclear. V dropped 6 bases and J dropped 4 bases, with 12 bases sitting between them. From germline, CDR1 is SQVTM and CDR2 ANQGSEA. The CDR3 loop spans 13 amino acids. CDR3 sequence: CSVTFPFTGELFF. The CDR3 DNA follows: TGCAGCGTGACATTCCCCTTCACCGGGGAGCTGTTTTTT.

This clone is medium-sized by share. This chain uses TRBV6-5 with TRBJ2-1, with 13 bases identical to TRBD2. Germline CDR1 is MNHEY and CDR2 is SVGAGI. V gave up 0 bases and J gave up 9 bases; unmatched junction bases: 2. This CDR3 contains 15 residues. CDR3: CASSYSTSGGAEQFF. For the CDR3, the DNA is TGTGCCAGCAGTTACTCCACTAGCGGGGGGGCTGAGCAGTTCTTC.

This chain links TRBV6-1 with TRBJ2-4, with D perhaps TRBD1 (6 bases). The CDR3 loop spans 14 amino acids. Germline CDR1 MNHNS, CDR2 SASEGT. Trimming cost V 6 bases and J 8 bases, with 17 bases left between them. CDR3 bases: TGTGCCAGCAGGAACAGGGTGGGGTCCGACATTCAGTACTTC. It specifies CASRNRVGSDIQYF.

This chain links TRBV6-4 with TRBJ1-3; D is unclear. Germline CDR1 reads MRHNA; CDR2 reads SNTAGT. V lost 7 bases and J 1 base, leaving 17 bases between the germline ends. The CDR3 spans 16 residues. CDR3 protein: CASTDGEVTSGNTIYF. The CDR3 nucleotides are TGTGCCAGCACCGACGGAGAGGTGACGTCTGGAAACACCATATATTTT.

The chain carries TRBV5-4 and TRBJ2-7; 10 bases line up with TRBD2. In germline, CDR1 is SGHNT, CDR2 YYREEE (reference sequence). The trim removed 6 bases at V and 6 bases at J, leaving 6 bases unmatched. CDR3 size: 13 residues. The CDR3 loop reads CASTTGLAAEQYF. In DNA form, the CDR3 reads TGTGCCAGCACCACAGGACTAGCGGCCGAGCAGTACTTC.

This clone was detected a few times. The gene calls are TRBV19 and TRBJ2-7; the D gene could be TRBD1 or TRBD2 (5 bases each). The V gene lost 5 bases and the J gene lost 3 bases, with 17 bases spanning the gap. This CDR3 is 15 amino acids long. Germline V CDR1 and CDR2: LNHDA, SQIVND (reference sequence). In DNA form, the CDR3 reads TGTGCCAGTAGTGGGCCGGGACCTTTCGTCTACGAGCAGTACTTC. It yields the protein CASSGPGPFVYEQYF.

The chain has TRBV6-5 and TRBJ1-2; D gene ambiguous. Germline V lookup: CDR1 MNHEY, CDR2 SVGAGI. V was cut by 6 bases and J by 7 bases, with 9 bases left in between. The CDR3 is 11 residues long. The CDR3, as DNA: TGTGCCAGCAGGACACGGGGTGGCTACACCTTC. Protein sequence: CASRTRGGYTF.

Only one count was recorded for this clone. The V call is TRBV29-1, the J call TRBJ1-1; TRBD1 is a possible D gene (6 bases). The CDR3 sequence is 12 residues long. Germline CDR1 and CDR2: SQVTM and ANQGSEA. V was clipped by 6 bases and J by 6 bases, with 14 bases between them. CDR3 loop: CSVLQGVPEAFF. CDR3 DNA sequence: TGCAGCGTCCTACAGGGCGTTCCTGAAGCTTTCTTT.